Below, 26 T cell receptor beta chains from the same sample are listed, as sequenced in a study of a mutant IDH1 vaccine in newly diagnosed glioma. Assay: immunoSEQ multiplex PCR; the TCRdb copy retains only in-frame clones and omits some. The sample has 80,000 to 100,000 clones, about four fifths seen once. The time point here: baseline, week 1 (first vaccination visit). Treatment of the sample: pre-vaccination baseline after standard-of-care therapy. Sequences were derived from PBMCs, sampled from a glioma patient treated with radiotherapy, temozolomide or both. Receptors originate from a man aged 35 to 55 with glioma. Some clones in this sample may be carry-over from other donors' samples.

CDR3 sequence (DNA): TGTGCCAGTAGTATAGTGAGGGGGGGTTCGTACGAGCAGTACTTC. Translated: CASSIVRGGSYEQYF. The V gene is TRBV19, the J gene TRBJ2-7; D may be TRBD2 (7 bases). CDR1 and CDR2 from the germline V gene are LNHDA and SQIVND (reference sequence). This CDR3 is built from 15 residues. The V gene lost 1 base and the J gene lost 4 bases, with 14 bases spanning the gap.

This chain uses TRBV30 with TRBJ2-5; D unresolved. CDR1 GTSNPN and CDR2 SVGIG come from the germline V gene (reference sequence). CDR3 length: 15 amino acids. Between the trimmed V and J ends, which lost 5 bases and 5 bases, there was a span of 21 bases. CDR3 sequence reads: CAWRTKTPSMETQYF. Here the CDR3 DNA reads TGTGCCTGGCGGACGAAGACTCCCTCGATGGAGACCCAGTACTTC.

V usage is TRBV2 and J usage is TRBJ1-3; maybe TRBD1 (6 bases). Trimming left V 6 bases short and J 1 base short, with 7 bases between. The length of the CDR3 is 13 residues. Germline loops: CDR1 SNHLY, CDR2 FYNNEI. CDR3: CASRQGSGNTIYF. CDR3 nucleotide sequence: TGTGCCAGCAGACAGGGTTCTGGAAACACCATATATTTT.

The genes are TRBV7-8 and TRBJ2-7, with no clear D. V lost 2 bases, J lost 6 bases, and 5 bases lay in between. The germline gives CDR1 SGHVS, CDR2 FQNEAQ. This CDR3 is 11 amino acids long. The CDR3 here is CASSLSGEQYF. The CDR3 bases are TGTGCCAGCAGCTTATCCGGCGAGCAGTACTTC.

V gene TRBV7-8 combines with J gene TRBJ2-7; 7 nucleotides line up with TRBD2. Germline loops: CDR1 SGHVS, CDR2 FQNEAQ. Trimming cost V 4 bases and J 5 bases; bases outside gene matches: 5. The CDR3 is made up of 13 amino acids. This chain's CDR3 is CASSWGGIDEQYF. CDR3 nucleotide sequence: TGTGCCAGCAGCTGGGGGGGAATCGACGAGCAGTACTTC.

This clone appeared once. The chain recombines TRBV6-5 with TRBJ1-1, with 12 bases aligning to TRBD1. The CDR3 is made up of 15 amino acids. Germline CDR1 and CDR2: MNHEY and SVGAGI. V was pared by 6 bases and J by 1 base, with 3 bases of the junction left unmatched. CDR3 amino acids: CASRGDRGQNTEAFF. CDR3 nucleotide sequence: TGTGCCAGCAGGGGGGACAGGGGGCAGAACACTGAAGCTTTCTTT.

The J gene is TRBJ2-1, the V gene TRBV6-5; 7 bases are a match to TRBD2. The CDR3 runs to 15 residues. J was trimmed by 8 bases and V by 7 bases; bases with no gene match: 14. Germline assignment: CDR1 MNHEY and CDR2 SVGAGI. The CDR3 region has the DNA TGTGCCAGCAAGAGAACGGGGGGTCCTTCCGATGAGCAGTTCTTC. Its protein product is CASKRTGGPSDEQFF.

The chain recombines TRBV6-5 with TRBJ1-2; 8 bases are shared with TRBD1. The junction had 12 bases not matched to a gene; V was cut back by 7 bases and J by 8 bases. This CDR3 has 14 amino acids. CDR1 is MNHEY and CDR2 is SVGAGI in the germline V gene. DNA of the CDR3: TGTGCCAGCACCCAAAAAGGGACAGGTGGGGGCTACACCTTC. This sequence encodes CASTQKGTGGGYTF.

V gene TRBV6-5 combines with J gene TRBJ2-1; TRBD2 might be the D (5 bases). V was cut by 8 bases and J by 1 base, with 15 bases left in between. The CDR3 totals 15 residues. Germline V gene sequence: CDR1 MNHEY, CDR2 SVGAGI. CDR3 bases: TGTGCCAGCGGTCTTGGTCCGGGGTCCTACAATGAGCAGTTCTTC. As protein: CASGLGPGSYNEQFF.

The V gene is TRBV6-6, the J gene TRBJ2-7; 10 bases are a match to TRBD1. The CDR3 runs 15 residues. CDR1 MNHNY and CDR2 SVGAGI come from the germline V gene (reference sequence). V lost 6 bases and J lost 3; bases outside the gene matches: 8. The CDR3 reads CASSHLGTGVYEQYF. In DNA form, the CDR3 reads TGTGCCAGCAGCCACCTCGGGACAGGGGTCTACGAGCAGTACTTC.

The V call is TRBV9, the J call TRBJ1-6, with a possible D match to TRBD1 (5 bases). The ends were cut back, 2 bases at V and 10 bases at J, with 19 bases in the middle. CDR1 SGDLS and CDR2 YYNGEE come from the germline V gene. The CDR3 length is 16 residues. The CDR3 DNA is TGTGCCAGCAGCGTCCGGGACGGGGGATCGGGGTCACCCCTCCACTTT. Translating it yields CASSVRDGGSGSPLHF.

CDR3 residues: CASSQDHTGLRSYEQYF. The CDR3 nucleotides are TGCGCCAGCAGCCAGGACCATACGGGGCTGAGGTCCTACGAGCAGTACTTC. V is TRBV4-1 and J is TRBJ2-7, with D perhaps matching TRBD1 or TRBD2 (5 bases each). V lost 3 bases and J lost 1, with 19 bases in between. The CDR3 consists of 17 residues. CDR1 and CDR2 (germline): MGHRA, YSYEKL.

CDR3 amino acids: CASSQEWESNQPQHF. CDR3 nucleotides: TGCGCCAGCAGCCAAGAGTGGGAGAGCAATCAGCCCCAGCATTTT. This chain links TRBV4-1 with TRBJ1-5; D gene unclear. The V and J ends lost 0 bases and 1 base respectively, with 7 bases between them. The germline CDR1 and CDR2 sequences are MGHRA and YSYEKL. This CDR3 has 15 residues.

The chain carries TRBV7-2 and TRBJ1-1; D remains ambiguous. Trimming took 5 bases from V and 7 from J, leaving 20 bases between them. The CDR3 has 15 residues. Per the germline V gene, CDR1 is SGHTA and CDR2 is FQGNSA. This CDR3 reads CASSTRSEGVGEAFF. DNA for the CDR3: TGTGCCAGCAGCACCCGCTCCGAGGGTGTTGGTGAAGCTTTCTTT.

The chain joins TRBV6-1 to TRBJ1-4; D perhaps matches TRBD1 (5 bases). Deletions cut 1 base from V and 3 bases from J, with 9 bases between. The CDR3 loop spans 15 amino acids. Germline V gene sequence: CDR1 MNHNS, CDR2 SASEGT. The CDR3 DNA follows: TGTGCCAGCAGTGAAGGGCAGGGATCTAATGAAAAACTGTTTTTT. Amino acid sequence: CASSEGQGSNEKLFF.

This clone came up a few times. The chain is built from TRBV27 and TRBJ1-5; 8 positions agree with TRBD1. The CDR3 is 14 residues long. Germline CDR1 MNHEY, CDR2 SMNVEV (reference sequence). The V segment lost 3 bases and the J segment 5 bases; nucleotides outside the gene matches: 3. The CDR3 bases are TGTGCCAGCAGTTTCAGGGGGCACGATCAGCCCCAGCATTTT. Translating gives CASSFRGHDQPQHF.

This clone was seen a few times. The gene calls are TRBV5-5 and TRBJ2-1; D is unresolved. V was clipped by 4 bases and J by 0 bases, with 11 bases between them. CDR1 SGHKS and CDR2 YYEKEE come from the germline V gene (reference sequence). The CDR3 loop spans 15 amino acids. The CDR3 bases are TGTGCCAGCAGCCCTAGTAGTGGCTCCTACAATGAGCAGTTCTTC. Translation gives CASSPSSGSYNEQFF.

V gene TRBV4-2 combines with J gene TRBJ2-1, with a possible D match to TRBD2 (6 bases). CDR3 length: 19 residues. Germline CDR1 reads LGHNA; CDR2 reads YNFKEQ. V lost 0 bases and J lost 12, with 30 bases in between. CDR3 amino acids: CASSQDTGTHGGYVSGQFF. Here the CDR3 DNA reads TGTGCCAGCAGCCAAGATACGGGAACCCATGGGGGGTACGTATCTGGGCAGTTCTTC.

The CDR3 spells CAWRYYGGTNYGYTF. The DNA for the CDR3 is TGTGCCTGGAGGTATTACGGGGGGACTAACTATGGCTACACCTTC. The chain couples TRBV30 to TRBJ1-2, with a tentative D call TRBD1 (5 bases). The ends were cut back, 3 bases at V and 0 bases at J, with 14 bases in the middle. The CDR3 spans 15 residues. Germline V gene sequence: CDR1 GTSNPN, CDR2 SVGIG (reference sequence).

V is TRBV4-2 and J is TRBJ1-1, with unresolved D. Looked up from germline, CDR1 is LGHNA and CDR2 is YNFKEQ. Trimming removed 2 bases from V and 1 base from J, with 8 bases in between. CDR3 length: 14 residues. CDR3 sequence: CASSQRGGNTEAFF. The CDR3, as DNA: TGTGCCAGCAGCCAACGAGGAGGGAACACTGAAGCTTTCTTT.

CDR3: CASSQEGLPPGLEKLFF. The CDR3 DNA reads TGCGCCAGCAGCCAAGAGGGACTCCCCCCCGGACTTGAAAAACTGTTTTTT. The chain links TRBV4-1 to TRBJ1-4; maybe TRBD1 (5 bases). The CDR3 contains 17 residues. Germline-derived CDR1 and CDR2 are MGHRA and YSYEKL. V dropped 0 bases and J dropped 7 bases, with 18 bases sitting between them.

This clone was seen a single time. This rearrangement joins TRBV2 to TRBJ2-3; D unclear. The germline V and J ends were trimmed by 5 bases and 6 bases, with 9 bases remaining between them. From germline, CDR1 is SNHLY and CDR2 FYNNEI. The CDR3 loop spans 12 amino acids. CDR3: CASSTSADTQYF. The CDR3 DNA is TGTGCCAGCAGTACTTCAGCGGATACGCAGTATTTT. Variable domain in full (rest from reference TRBV2 and TRBJ2-3): EPEVTQTPSHQVTQMGQEVILRCVPISNHLYFYWYRQILGQKVEFLVSFYNNEISEKSEIFDDQFSVERPDGSNFTLKIRSTKLEDSAMYFCASSTSADTQYFGPGTRLTVL.

This clone was seen at least ten times. This chain uses TRBV5-6 with TRBJ2-7; a possible D gene is TRBD1 (6 bases). The germline gives CDR1 SGHDT, CDR2 YYEEEE. The CDR3 has 15 amino acids. Trimming took 3 bases from V and 7 from J, leaving 20 bases between them. CDR3 sequence (DNA): TGTGCCAGCAGCTGGCGTAGAGGGGGATTGGGTGAGCAGTACTTC. It is translated as CASSWRRGGLGEQYF.

The chain combines TRBV6-6 with TRBJ2-7; D is undetermined. Trimming cost V 7 bases and J 5 bases, with 15 bases left between them. Germline V CDR1 and CDR2: MNHNY, SVGAGI (reference sequence). The CDR3 contains 13 residues. The CDR3 bases are TGTGCCAGCAACCTCCCCGGGTCCGACGAGCAGTACTTC. Amino acid sequence: CASNLPGSDEQYF.

V gene TRBV9 combines with J gene TRBJ2-7; tentative D call: TRBD1 (6 bases). The CDR3 length is 14 residues. The germline V gene encodes CDR1 SGDLS and CDR2 YYNGEE. Trimming left V 4 bases short and J 7 bases short, with 18 bases between. The CDR3: CASSISGARSEQYF. CDR3 nucleotide sequence: TGTGCCAGCAGCATATCAGGGGCACGCTCTGAGCAGTACTTC.

The V gene is TRBV11-1, the J gene TRBJ2-2; D remains ambiguous. The V gene's germline CDR1 is SGHAT and CDR2 FQDESV (reference sequence). Deletions cut 1 base from V and 5 bases from J, with 5 bases between. The CDR3 is 13 residues long. This CDR3 is CASSLVATGELFF. The CDR3 region has the DNA TGTGCCAGCAGCTTAGTTGCGACCGGGGAGCTGTTTTTT.